What follows are 3 T cell receptor beta chains derived from one specimen sequenced in a study of graft-versus-host responses after intestinal transplantation. TCRdb keeps only in-frame clones here, not all; method: immunoSEQ multiplex PCR. The table shows about 21,000 clones, with 50% to 70% occurring only once. The material sequenced was alloreactive CD4+ T cells from a mixed lymphocyte reaction culture, taken before intestinal transplant. Documented subset: CFSE-low proliferating T cells sorted from roughly 6-day pre-transplant mixed lymphocyte reaction (GvH or HvG direction). These receptors all come from a human patient who received an intestinal transplant.

This clone has a handful of counts. This rearrangement joins TRBV7-9 to TRBJ1-5; 7 nucleotides match TRBD1. The CDR3 length is 15 residues. Germline CDR1 and CDR2: SEHNR and FQNEAQ (reference sequence). Trimming took 6 bases from V and 4 from J; bases not matched to a gene: 9. The CDR3 loop reads CASSLAGGRNQPQHF. CDR3 nucleotides: TGTGCCAGCAGTCTAGCAGGGGGACGAAATCAGCCCCAGCATTTT.

This clone was picked up a small number of times. The V and J genes are TRBV27 and TRBJ2-4; no clear D gene. V shed 4 bases and J shed 0 bases, with 10 bases lying between them. This CDR3 spans 15 amino acids. Germline values: CDR1 MNHEY, CDR2 SMNVEV (reference sequence). CDR3 in amino acids: CASSSPSVAKNIQYF. The CDR3 DNA reads TGTGCCAGCAGTTCCCCGTCGGTAGCCAAAAACATTCAGTACTTC.

This clone came up a few times. For the CDR3, the DNA is TGTGCCAGCAGTTACGGAGGGACTAGCACCAATGAGCAGTTCTTC. Amino acid sequence: CASSYGGTSTNEQFF. The V call is TRBV6-6, the J call TRBJ2-1, with 9 bases lining up with TRBD2. The CDR3 length is 15 residues. Per the germline V gene, CDR1 is MNHNY and CDR2 is SVGAGI (reference sequence). J was trimmed by 6 bases and V by 2 bases; bases with no gene match: 5.